This is a list of T cell receptor beta chains from one sample in a study of blood T cell repertoires in COVID-19. The assay was immunoSEQ multiplex PCR, and TCRdb's table has in-frame clones only and misses some. The table has some 97,000 clones, under 90% seen once. The sequencing input was peripheral blood. The receptors were sampled from a human donor in a cohort sampled during active COVID-19. Each CDR3 is given with its conserved first and last residue. The order of the fields is J gene, clone size, V gene, D gene, CDR3 protein, CDR3 DNA. D genes are given only for firm matches. The size of a clone is reported for some rows only, either as once, few or many, or as a class for expanded clones.

TRBJ1-3 . TRBV6-1 TRBD1 CASNELTGAFGNTIYF TGTGCCAGCAATGAGCTGACAGGGGCGTTTGGAAACACCATATATTTT
TRBJ2-1 . TRBV4-1 TRBD2 CASSQPGLGFGQFF TGCGCCAGCAGCCAACCGGGACTAGGGTTTGGGCAGTTCTTC
TRBJ2-7 . TRBV5-6 . CASSRTYNYEQYF TGTGCCAGCAGCCGAACCTATAACTACGAGCAGTACTTC
TRBJ2-4 few TRBV7-9 . CASSSLSGAKNIQYF TGTGCCAGCAGCTCACTATCCGGGGCCAAAAACATTCAGTACTTC
TRBJ2-3 . TRBV19 . CASSIGEDTQYF TGTGCCAGTAGTATAGGAGAAGATACGCAGTATTTT
TRBJ2-5 . TRBV5-4 . CASSLGQVNQETQYF TGTGCCAGCAGCTTGGGGCAAGTGAATCAAGAGACCCAGTACTTC
TRBJ2-3 . TRBV18 . CASSPLADTQYF TGTGCCAGCTCACCACTTGCGGATACGCAGTATTTT
TRBJ2-2 . TRBV5-4 . CASSYPGRGSTGELFF TGTGCCAGCAGCTACCCGGGAAGGGGGAGTACCGGGGAGCTGTTTTTT
TRBJ1-1 . TRBV19 TRBD1 CASSTMDRVNTEAFF TGTGCCAGTAGTACTATGGACAGGGTGAACACTGAAGCTTTCTTT
TRBJ1-1 . TRBV30 TRBD1 CASDRGRNTEAFF TGTGCCAGTGACAGGGGGCGAAACACTGAAGCTTTCTTT
TRBJ1-6 . TRBV2 TRBD1 CASSPTGDNSPLHF TGTGCCAGCAGCCCGACAGGGGATAATTCACCCCTCCACTTT